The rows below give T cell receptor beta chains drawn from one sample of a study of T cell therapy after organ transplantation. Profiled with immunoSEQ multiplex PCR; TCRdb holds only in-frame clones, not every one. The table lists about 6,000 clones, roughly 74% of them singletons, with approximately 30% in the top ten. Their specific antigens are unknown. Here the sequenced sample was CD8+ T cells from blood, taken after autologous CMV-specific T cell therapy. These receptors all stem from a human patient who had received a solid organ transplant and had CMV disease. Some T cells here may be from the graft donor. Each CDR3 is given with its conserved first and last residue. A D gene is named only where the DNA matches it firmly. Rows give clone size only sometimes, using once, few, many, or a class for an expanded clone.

CDR3: CASSVGAVNTGELFF; DNA: TGTGCCAGCAGCGTAGGGGCAGTGAACACCGGGGAGCTGTTTTTT; J: TRBJ2-2; size: .; D: .; V: TRBV9
CDR3: CASSPVNTGELFF; DNA: TGTGCCAGCAGTCCCGTGAACACCGGGGAGCTGTTTTTT; J: TRBJ2-2; size: medium-sized; D: .; V: TRBV28
CDR3: CASSSTKQIYNEQFF; DNA: TGTGCCAGCAGCTCCACTAAACAGATTTACAATGAGCAGTTCTTC; J: TRBJ2-1; size: .; D: .; V: TRBV7-9
CDR3: CASSGVRYEQYF; DNA: TGTGCCAGCAGTGGGGTGAGGTACGAGCAGTACTTC; J: TRBJ2-7; size: few; D: .; V: TRBV28
CDR3: CASSSSRAGTNTGELFF; DNA: TGTGCCAGCAGCTCGTCTCGGGCGGGGACGAACACCGGGGAGCTGTTTTTT; J: TRBJ2-2; size: few; D: .; V: TRBV7-9
CDR3: CASSQDYTNRDEQYF; DNA: TGCGCCAGCAGCCAAGATTACACAAACCGAGATGAGCAGTACTTC; J: TRBJ2-7; size: large; D: .; V: TRBV4-3
CDR3: CASRAGTGYWYEQYF; DNA: TGTGCCAGCAGGGCCGGGACAGGGTATTGGTACGAGCAGTACTTC; J: TRBJ2-7; size: .; D: TRBD1; V: TRBV27
CDR3: CASSFGRVSSYNEQFF; DNA: TGTGCCAGCAGCTTTGGGCGGGTTTCTTCCTACAATGAGCAGTTCTTC; J: TRBJ2-1; size: .; D: .; V: TRBV11-2
CDR3: CASSTIPGTASYEQYF; DNA: TGTGCCAGCAGCACCATCCCCGGGACGGCGTCCTACGAGCAGTACTTC; J: TRBJ2-7; size: .; D: .; V: TRBV28
CDR3: CARSLLGGGGTDTQYF; DNA: TGTGCCAGAAGCTTACTTGGAGGGGGCGGCACAGATACGCAGTATTTT; J: TRBJ2-3; size: .; D: .; V: TRBV7-5
CDR3: CASSLAPSGYSTGELFF; DNA: TGTGCCAGCAGCTTAGCCCCTAGCGGGTATTCCACCGGGGAGCTGTTTTTT; J: TRBJ2-2; size: .; D: TRBD2; V: TRBV7-6
CDR3: CASSVTTDTDTQYF; DNA: TGTGCCAGCAGTGTGACGACAGACACAGATACGCAGTATTTT; J: TRBJ2-3; size: .; D: .; V: TRBV6-4
CDR3: CASSIRGRYEQYF; DNA: TGTGCCAGTAGTATAAGGGGGCGATACGAGCAGTACTTC; J: TRBJ2-7; size: .; D: TRBD1; V: TRBV19
CDR3: CASSSYVGAGQPQHF; DNA: TGTGCCAGCAGCTCTTACGTAGGGGCAGGGCAGCCCCAGCATTTT; J: TRBJ1-5; size: .; D: .; V: TRBV7-8
CDR3: CAWSYTGQYYGYTF; DNA: TGTGCCTGGAGTTATACGGGACAATACTATGGCTACACCTTC; J: TRBJ1-2; size: .; D: .; V: TRBV30
CDR3: CASSYSGGYGYTF; DNA: TGTGCCAGCAGTTACTCGGGGGGCTATGGCTACACCTTC; J: TRBJ1-2; size: .; D: .; V: TRBV6-5
CDR3: CASSLAGQNQETQYF; DNA: TGTGCCAGCAGCTTAGCGGGACAGAACCAAGAGACCCAGTACTTC; J: TRBJ2-5; size: .; D: TRBD1; V: TRBV7-9
CDR3: CASSVSQETTNEKLFF; DNA: TGTGCCAGCAGCGTCTCCCAGGAGACAACTAATGAAAAACTGTTTTTT; J: TRBJ1-4; size: medium-sized; D: .; V: TRBV2
CDR3: CASRSTSGSTDTQYF; DNA: TGTGCCAGCAGGTCTACTAGCGGGAGCACAGATACGCAGTATTTT; J: TRBJ2-3; size: medium-sized; D: TRBD2; V: TRBV2
CDR3: CASSSSSGELFF; DNA: TGTGCCAGCAGTTCCTCATCCGGGGAGCTGTTTTTT; J: TRBJ2-2; size: .; D: .; V: TRBV27
CDR3: CASSLTHRTTNEKLFF; DNA: TGTGCCAGCAGCTTGACTCACCGAACAACTAATGAAAAACTGTTTTTT; J: TRBJ1-4; size: .; D: .; V: TRBV11-2
CDR3: CASSIDRTNSYTDTQYF; DNA: TGTGCCAGTAGTATAGATAGGACCAATTCCTACACAGATACGCAGTATTTT; J: TRBJ2-3; size: medium-sized; D: .; V: TRBV19